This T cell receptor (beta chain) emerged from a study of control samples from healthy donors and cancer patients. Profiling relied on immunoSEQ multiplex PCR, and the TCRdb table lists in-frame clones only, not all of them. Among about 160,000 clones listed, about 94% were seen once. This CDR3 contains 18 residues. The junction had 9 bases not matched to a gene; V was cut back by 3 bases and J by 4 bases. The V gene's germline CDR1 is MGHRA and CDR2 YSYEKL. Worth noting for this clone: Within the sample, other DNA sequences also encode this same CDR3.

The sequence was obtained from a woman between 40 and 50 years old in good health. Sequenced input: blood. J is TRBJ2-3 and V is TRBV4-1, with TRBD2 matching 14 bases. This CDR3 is CASSQGLAGVIQADTQYF. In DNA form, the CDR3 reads TGCGCCAGCAGCCAGGGACTAGCGGGAGTGATCCAGGCAGATACGCAGTATTTT.